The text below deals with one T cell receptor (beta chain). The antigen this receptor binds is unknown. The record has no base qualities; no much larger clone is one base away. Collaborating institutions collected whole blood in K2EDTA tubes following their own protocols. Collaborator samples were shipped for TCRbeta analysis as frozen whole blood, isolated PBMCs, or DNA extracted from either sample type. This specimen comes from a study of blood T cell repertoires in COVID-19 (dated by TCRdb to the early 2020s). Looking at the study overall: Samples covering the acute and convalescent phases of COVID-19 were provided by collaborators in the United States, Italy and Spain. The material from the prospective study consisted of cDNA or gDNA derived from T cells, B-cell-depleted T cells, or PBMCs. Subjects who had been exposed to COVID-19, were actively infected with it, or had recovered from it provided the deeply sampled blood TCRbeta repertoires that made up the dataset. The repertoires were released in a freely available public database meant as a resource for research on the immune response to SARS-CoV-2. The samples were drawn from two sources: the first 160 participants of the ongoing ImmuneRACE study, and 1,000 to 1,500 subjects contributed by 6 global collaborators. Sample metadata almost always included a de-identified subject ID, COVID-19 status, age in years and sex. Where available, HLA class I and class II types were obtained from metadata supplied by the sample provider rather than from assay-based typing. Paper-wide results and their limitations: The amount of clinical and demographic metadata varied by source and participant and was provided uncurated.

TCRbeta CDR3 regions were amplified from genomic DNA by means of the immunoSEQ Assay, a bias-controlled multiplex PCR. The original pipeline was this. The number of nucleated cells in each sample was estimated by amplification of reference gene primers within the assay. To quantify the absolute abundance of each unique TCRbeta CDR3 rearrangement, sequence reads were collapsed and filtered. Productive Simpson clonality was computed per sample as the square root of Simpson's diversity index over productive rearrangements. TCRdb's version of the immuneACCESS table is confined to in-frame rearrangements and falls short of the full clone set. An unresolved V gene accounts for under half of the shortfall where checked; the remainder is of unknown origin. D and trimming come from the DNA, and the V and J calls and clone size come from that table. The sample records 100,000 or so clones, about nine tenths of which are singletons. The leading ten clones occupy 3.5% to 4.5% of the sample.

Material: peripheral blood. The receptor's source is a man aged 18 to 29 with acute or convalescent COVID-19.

The CDR3 reads as follows: CASSLNPGLAGGPTDEQYF. The nucleotide sequence reads as follows: TGTGCCAGCAGCCTTAATCCGGGACTAGCGGGAGGGCCGACGGACGAGCAGTACTTC. This chain joins TRBV3-1 (or the pseudogene TRBV3-2) to TRBJ2-7, and 16 bases in between align with TRBD2. The germline V gene (reference sequence) yields LGHDT for CDR1 and YNNKEL for CDR2. From the cysteine up to the phenylalanine, the CDR3 has a length of 19 residues. CDR3 DNA is the only sequence kept; it has 57 bases, read in frame from the first base. V lost 4 bases and J lost 5 bases, and the count of bases not matched to a germline gene is 14.